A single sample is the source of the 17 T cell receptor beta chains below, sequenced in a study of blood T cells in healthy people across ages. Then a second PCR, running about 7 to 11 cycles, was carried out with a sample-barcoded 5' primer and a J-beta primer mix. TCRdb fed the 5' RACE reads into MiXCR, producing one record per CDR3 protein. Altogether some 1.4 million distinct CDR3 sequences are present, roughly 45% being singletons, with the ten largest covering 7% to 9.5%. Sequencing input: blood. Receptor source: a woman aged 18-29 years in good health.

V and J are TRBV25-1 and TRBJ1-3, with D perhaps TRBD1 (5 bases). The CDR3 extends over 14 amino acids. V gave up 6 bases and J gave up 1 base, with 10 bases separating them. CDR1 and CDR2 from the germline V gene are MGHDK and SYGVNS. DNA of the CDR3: TGTGCCAGCAGCGAAAGGGGATCTGGAAACACCATATATTTT. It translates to CASSERGSGNTIYF.

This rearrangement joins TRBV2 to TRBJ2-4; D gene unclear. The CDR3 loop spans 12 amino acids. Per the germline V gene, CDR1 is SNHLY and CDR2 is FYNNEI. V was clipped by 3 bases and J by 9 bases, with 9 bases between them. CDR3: CASSEGPPIQYF. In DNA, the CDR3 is TGTGCCAGCAGTGAGGGTCCTCCCATTCAGTACTTC. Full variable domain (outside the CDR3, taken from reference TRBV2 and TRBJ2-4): EPEVTQTPSHQVTQMGQEVILRCVPISNHLYFYWYRQILGQKVEFLVSFYNNEISEKSEIFDDQFSVERPDGSNFTLKIRSTKLEDSAMYFCASSEGPPIQYFGAGTRLSVL.

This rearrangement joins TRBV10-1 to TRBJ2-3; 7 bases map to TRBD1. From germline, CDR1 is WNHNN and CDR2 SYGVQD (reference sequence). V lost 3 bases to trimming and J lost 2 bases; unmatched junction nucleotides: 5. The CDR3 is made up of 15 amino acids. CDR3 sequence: CASSDGTVDTDTQYF. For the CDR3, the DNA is TGCGCCAGCAGTGACGGGACAGTGGACACAGATACGCAGTATTTT.

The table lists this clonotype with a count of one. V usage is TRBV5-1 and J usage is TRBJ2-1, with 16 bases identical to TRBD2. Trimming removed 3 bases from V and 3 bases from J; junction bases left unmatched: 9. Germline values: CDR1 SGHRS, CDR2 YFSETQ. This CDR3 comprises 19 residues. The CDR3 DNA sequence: TGCGCCAGCAGCTCTAGGGGACTAGCGGGAGGGCCGAGCTACAATGAGCAGTTCTTC. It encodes CASSSRGLAGGPSYNEQFF.

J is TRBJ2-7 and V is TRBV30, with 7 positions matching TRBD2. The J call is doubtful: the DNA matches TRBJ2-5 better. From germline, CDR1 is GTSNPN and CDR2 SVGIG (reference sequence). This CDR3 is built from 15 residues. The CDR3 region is CASRERGRFQETQYF. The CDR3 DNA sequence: TGTGCCTCGCGGGAGCGGGGACGATTCCAAGAGACCCAGTACTTC.

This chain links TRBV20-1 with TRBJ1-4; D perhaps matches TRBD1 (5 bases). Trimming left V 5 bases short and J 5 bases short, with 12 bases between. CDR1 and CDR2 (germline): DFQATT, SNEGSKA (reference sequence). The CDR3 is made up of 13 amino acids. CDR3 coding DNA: TGCAGTGCTGGGGGACTCATCAATGAAAAACTGTTTTTT. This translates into CSAGGLINEKLFF.

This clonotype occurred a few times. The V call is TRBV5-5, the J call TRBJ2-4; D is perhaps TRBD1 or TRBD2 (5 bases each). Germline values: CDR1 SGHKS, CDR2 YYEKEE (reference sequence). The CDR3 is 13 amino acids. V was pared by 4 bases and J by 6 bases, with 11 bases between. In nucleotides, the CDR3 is TGTGCCAGCAGCCACCGGGACGCAAACATTCAGTACTTC. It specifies CASSHRDANIQYF. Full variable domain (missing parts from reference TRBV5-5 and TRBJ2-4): DAGVTQSPTHLIKTRGQQVTLRCSPISGHKSVSWYQQVLGQGPQFIFQYYEKEERGRGNFPDRFSARQFPNYSSELNVNALLLGDSALYLCASSHRDANIQYFGAGTRLSVL.

The CDR3 nucleotides are TGCAGTGCTCCGGAGGTGGTTGCCAAAAACATTCAGTACTTC. Protein sequence: CSAPEVVAKNIQYF. This sequence joins TRBV20-1 and TRBJ2-4; D possibly corresponds to TRBD2 (5 bases). Trimming pared 5 bases from V and 1 base from J, leaving 12 bases between. Per germline, CDR1 DFQATT and CDR2 SNEGSKA (reference sequence). CDR3 length equals 14 residues.

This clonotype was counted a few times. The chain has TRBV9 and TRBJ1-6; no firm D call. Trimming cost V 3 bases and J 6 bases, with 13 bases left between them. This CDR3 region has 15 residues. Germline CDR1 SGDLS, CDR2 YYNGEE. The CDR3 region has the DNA TGTGCCAGCAGCGCTGAGGGATCCCCTAATTCACCCCTCCACTTT. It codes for CASSAEGSPNSPLHF.

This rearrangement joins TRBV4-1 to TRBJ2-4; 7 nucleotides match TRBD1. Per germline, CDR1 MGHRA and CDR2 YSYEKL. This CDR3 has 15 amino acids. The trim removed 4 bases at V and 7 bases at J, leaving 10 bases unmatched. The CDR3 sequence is CASSRPKGTVNIQYF. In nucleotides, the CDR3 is TGCGCCAGCAGCCGCCCTAAGGGGACAGTTAACATTCAGTACTTC.

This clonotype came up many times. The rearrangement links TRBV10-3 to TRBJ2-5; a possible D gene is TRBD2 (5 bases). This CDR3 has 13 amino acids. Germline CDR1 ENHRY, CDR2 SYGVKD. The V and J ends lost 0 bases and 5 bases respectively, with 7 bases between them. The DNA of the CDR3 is TGTGCCATCAGTGAGTCCCCGGGGGAGACCCAGTACTTC. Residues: CAISESPGETQYF.

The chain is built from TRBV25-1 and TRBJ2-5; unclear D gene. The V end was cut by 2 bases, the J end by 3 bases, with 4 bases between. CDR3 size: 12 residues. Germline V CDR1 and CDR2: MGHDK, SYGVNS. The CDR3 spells CASSEEKETQYF. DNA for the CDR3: TGTGCCAGCAGTGAAGAGAAAGAGACCCAGTACTTC.

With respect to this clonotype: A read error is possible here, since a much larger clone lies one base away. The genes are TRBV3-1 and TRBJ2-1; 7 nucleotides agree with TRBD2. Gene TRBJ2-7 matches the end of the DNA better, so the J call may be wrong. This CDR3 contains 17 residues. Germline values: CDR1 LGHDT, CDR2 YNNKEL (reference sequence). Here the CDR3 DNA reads TGTGCCAGCAGCCAAGGCACCCTAGCGGTGTCCTACAATGAGCAGTACTTC. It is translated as CASSQGTLAVSYNEQYF.

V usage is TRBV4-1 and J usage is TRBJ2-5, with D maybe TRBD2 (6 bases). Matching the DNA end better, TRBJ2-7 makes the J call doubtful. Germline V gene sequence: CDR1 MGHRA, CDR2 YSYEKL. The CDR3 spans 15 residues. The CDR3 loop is CASSQVKEGSYEQYF. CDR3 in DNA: TGCGCCAGCAGCCAAGTCAAGGAGGGGTCCTACGAGCAGTACTTC.

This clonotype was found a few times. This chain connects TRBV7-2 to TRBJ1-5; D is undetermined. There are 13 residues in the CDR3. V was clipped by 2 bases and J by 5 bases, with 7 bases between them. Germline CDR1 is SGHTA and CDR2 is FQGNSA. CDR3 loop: CASSLRRDQPQHF. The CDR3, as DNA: TGTGCCAGCAGCTTAAGGAGGGATCAGCCCCAGCATTTT.

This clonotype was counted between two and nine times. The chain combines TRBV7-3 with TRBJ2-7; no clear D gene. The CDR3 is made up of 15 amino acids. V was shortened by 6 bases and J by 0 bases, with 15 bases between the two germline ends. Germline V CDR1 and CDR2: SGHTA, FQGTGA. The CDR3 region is CASSPRPAPSYEQYF. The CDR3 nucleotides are TGTGCCAGCAGTCCCCGTCCGGCCCCCTCCTACGAGCAGTACTTC.

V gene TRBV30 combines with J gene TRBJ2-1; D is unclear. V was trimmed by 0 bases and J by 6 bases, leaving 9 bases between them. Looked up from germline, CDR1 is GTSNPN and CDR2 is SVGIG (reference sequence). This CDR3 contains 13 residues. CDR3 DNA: TGTGCCTGGAGTGTTGGGCTAGTCAATGAGCAGTTCTTC. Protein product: CAWSVGLVNEQFF.